These 25 T cell receptor beta chains came from one sample sequenced in a study of blood T cells in healthy people across ages. The use of a sample-barcoded 5' primer and a J-beta primer mix characterized a second PCR of about 7 to 12 cycles. One entry per CDR3 protein results from TCRdb running MiXCR on the 5' RACE reads. This sample has some 1.4 million distinct CDR3 sequences; 40% to 50% occur once, and the top ten carry under 8%. The sample consisted of blood. The receptors stem from a woman aged 18-29 years in good health.

The rearrangement joins TRBV28 to TRBJ2-7; D possibly corresponds to TRBD1 (6 bases). Germline lookup yields CDR1 MDHEN and CDR2 SYDVKM. The CDR3 runs 11 residues. V lost 4 bases, J lost 7 bases, and 8 bases lay in between. This chain's CDR3 is CASSWDNEQYF. The CDR3 DNA reads TGTGCCAGCAGTTGGGACAATGAGCAGTACTTC.

This clonotype was seen more than once but under ten times. A much larger clone lies a single base off, so this may be a read error. The chain couples TRBV29-1 to TRBJ2-3; 7 bases map to TRBD1. The CDR3 contains 12 residues. Germline loops: CDR1 SQVTM, CDR2 ANQGSEA. The DNA for the CDR3 is TGCAGCGTTGTCCAGGGGACAGATATGCAGTATTTT. Translation gives CSVVQGTDMQYF.

This clonotype was seen a few times. The chain joins TRBV12-3 or TRBV12-4 to TRBJ2-6; unclear D gene. The V end lost 5 bases, the J end lost 0 bases, and 11 bases lay between the germline ends. CDR3 length equals 16 residues. Here the CDR3 reads CASSLRQASGANVLTF. The CDR3 DNA follows: TGTGCCAGCAGTCTACGTCAGGCCTCTGGGGCCAACGTCCTGACTTTC.

This chain uses TRBV13 with TRBJ2-1, with no clear D. Looked up from germline, CDR1 is PRHDT and CDR2 is FYEKMQ (reference sequence). The V gene lost 2 bases and the J gene lost 7 bases, with 12 bases spanning the gap. This CDR3 has 14 amino acids. DNA of the CDR3: TGTGCCAGCAGCTTAATTGGGCAGATTAATGAGCAGTTCTTC. This translates into CASSLIGQINEQFF.

The rearrangement links TRBV29-1 to TRBJ2-1, with a tentative D call TRBD2 (6 bases). Germline CDR1 is SQVTM and CDR2 is ANQGSEA. This CDR3 spans 14 amino acids. V lost 0 bases and J lost 4, with 10 bases in between. The DNA of the CDR3 is TGCAGCGTTGAAGACCCGGGACTGTACAATGAGCAGTTCTTC. This sequence encodes CSVEDPGLYNEQFF.

J is TRBJ2-1 and V is TRBV28; tentatively, D is TRBD1 (6 bases). There are 15 residues in the CDR3. Trimming left V 1 base short and J 5 bases short, with 12 bases between. Germline-derived CDR1 and CDR2 are MDHEN and SYDVKM. The CDR3 region has the DNA TGTGCCAGCAGTTTATTTTCGGGACACCACAATGAGCAGTTCTTC. This codes for CASSLFSGHHNEQFF.

This clonotype turned up a few times. The chain carries TRBV20-1 and TRBJ1-5; 10 positions agree with TRBD1. J lost 2 bases, V lost 6 bases, and 10 bases had no gene match. This CDR3 contains 16 residues. CDR1 is DFQATT and CDR2 is SNEGSKA in the germline V gene (reference sequence). The CDR3 region is CSAQTGGERGNQPQHF. The CDR3 bases are TGCAGTGCGCAGACAGGGGGCGAGAGGGGCAATCAGCCCCAGCATTTT.

V gene TRBV6-2 or TRBV6-3 combines with J gene TRBJ2-7; D is undetermined. CDR1 and CDR2 (germline): MNHEY, SVGEGT. Trimming pared 6 bases from V and 5 bases from J, leaving 20 bases between. The CDR3 spans 15 residues. The CDR3 reads CASRNGPLLGDEQYF. CDR3 coding DNA: TGTGCCAGCAGGAATGGACCTCTCCTCGGCGACGAGCAGTACTTC.

The chain employs TRBV20-1 and TRBJ1-2; D gene uncertain. V was shortened by 2 bases and J by 5 bases, with 12 bases between the two germline ends. Germline V gene sequence: CDR1 DFQATT, CDR2 SNEGSKA (reference sequence). This CDR3 is built from 13 residues. The CDR3 sequence is CSARLPTEYGYTF. As DNA, the CDR3 is TGCAGTGCTAGACTCCCTACCGAATATGGCTACACCTTC.

DNA of the CDR3: TGTGCCAGCAGCTCCAGGGACTTACACTACGAGCAGTACTTC. As protein: CASSSRDLHYEQYF. V and J are TRBV7-2 and TRBJ2-7; D may be TRBD2 (6 bases). The length of the CDR3 is 14 residues. Between the trimmed V and J ends, which lost 4 bases and 3 bases, there was a span of 13 bases. Germline CDR1 and CDR2: SGHTA and FQGNSA.

V gene TRBV12-3 or TRBV12-4 combines with J gene TRBJ2-1; 7 bases match TRBD2. CDR3 length: 16 residues. V shed 6 bases, J shed 4 bases, and the junction held 12 bases outside the gene matches. The CDR3 loop reads CASSYEVSGVYNEQFF. CDR3 nucleotides: TGTGCCAGCAGCTACGAGGTCAGCGGGGTATACAATGAGCAGTTCTTC.

V and J are TRBV20-1 and TRBJ2-3, with D perhaps TRBD2 (5 bases). This CDR3 has 14 amino acids. V was pared by 5 bases and J by 3 bases, with 15 bases between. Germline V gene data show CDR1 as DFQATT and CDR2 as SNEGSKA (reference sequence). This CDR3 is CSAARGGLTDTQYF. The CDR3 DNA follows: TGCAGTGCTGCCCGAGGCGGGTTAACAGATACGCAGTATTTT.

This clonotype was seen just once. The chain's CDR3 is CASRGSSAGAFQPQHF. In DNA, the CDR3 is TGTGCCAGCCGGGGGTCGTCGGCAGGAGCGTTTCAGCCCCAGCATTTT. The chain combines TRBV6-5 with TRBJ1-5; D might be TRBD1 (5 bases). The germline gives CDR1 MNHEY, CDR2 SVGAGI. Trimming took off 8 bases at V and 6 bases at J, with 23 bases between the two ends. The CDR3 sequence is 16 residues long.

J is TRBJ2-5 and V is TRBV27; the D gene is possibly TRBD2 (6 bases). The CDR3 has 15 amino acids. The germline V and J ends were trimmed by 4 bases and 0 bases, with 12 bases remaining between them. Germline CDR1 reads MNHEY; CDR2 reads SMNVEV (reference sequence). CDR3 sequence (DNA): TGTGCCAGCAGTTCCGGGACTCAGTACCAAGAGACCCAGTACTTC. As protein: CASSSGTQYQETQYF.

At least ten counts were recorded for this clonotype. The chain carries TRBV7-9 and TRBJ2-5, with D possibly TRBD1 on 5 matching bases. Trimming removed 5 bases from V and 4 bases from J, with 14 bases in between. Germline V gene sequence: CDR1 SEHNR, CDR2 FQNEAQ (reference sequence). This CDR3 region has 14 residues. CDR3 DNA sequence: TGTGCCAGCAGCCTCGATTCAAGGGGAGAGACCCAGTACTTC. It codes for CASSLDSRGETQYF.

This clonotype has a handful of counts. The genes are TRBV6-5 and TRBJ2-2; the D is unclear. V was pared by 2 bases and J by 1 base, with 5 bases between. Germline CDR1 is MNHEY and CDR2 is SVGAGI. The CDR3 is made up of 14 amino acids. CDR3 amino acids: CASSYRVNTGELFF. The CDR3 nucleotides read TGTGCCAGCAGTTACCGGGTGAACACCGGGGAGCTGTTTTTT.

The chain couples TRBV29-1 to TRBJ1-2; D is possibly TRBD1 (6 bases). The germline V gene has CDR1 SQVTM and CDR2 ANQGSEA. V gave up 7 bases and J gave up 7 bases, with 19 bases separating them. CDR3 length: 13 residues. The CDR3, as DNA: TGCAGCGAAACAGGGAGTGTAGGTAGTGGCTACACCTTC. This encodes CSETGSVGSGYTF. Supplemented by reference TRBV29-1 and TRBJ1-2, the full variable domain reads SAVISQKPSRDICQRGTSLTIQCQVDSQVTMMFWYRQQPGQSLTLIATANQGSEATYESGFVIDKFPISRPNLTFSTLTVSNMSPEDSSIYLCSETGSVGSGYTFGSGTRLTVV.

This clonotype has at least ten counts. The rearrangement uses TRBV29-1 and TRBJ1-2; D is unclear. Germline values: CDR1 SQVTM, CDR2 ANQGSEA. Trimming removed 6 bases at V and 2 bases at J, with 13 bases between. The CDR3 contains 13 residues. As DNA, the CDR3 is TGCAGCGTCAGCCGCGGACCCAACTATGGCTACACCTTC. This sequence encodes CSVSRGPNYGYTF.

This clonotype was seen at least ten times. The chain recombines TRBV12-3 or TRBV12-4 with TRBJ2-5; D is possibly TRBD1 (5 bases). V lost 8 bases and J lost 4, with 8 bases in between. This CDR3 spans 11 amino acids. DNA of the CDR3: TGTGCCAGCCGCAGGGCAGAGACCCAGTACTTC. Its protein product is CASRRAETQYF.

The chain is built from TRBV7-9 and TRBJ1-2; TRBD1 is a possible D gene (5 bases). The CDR3 spans 17 residues. Germline V CDR1 and CDR2: SEHNR, FQNEAQ (reference sequence). V lost 2 bases to trimming and J lost 2 bases, with 18 bases between them. This chain's CDR3 is CASSLLQQAARNYGYTF. For the CDR3, the DNA is TGTGCCAGCAGCTTACTCCAACAGGCCGCCCGAAACTATGGCTACACCTTC.

J is TRBJ2-7 and V is TRBV25-1, with TRBD1 matching over 11 bases. The CDR3 runs to 15 residues. Per the germline V gene, CDR1 is MGHDK and CDR2 is SYGVNS. The J segment lost 3 bases and the V segment lost 4 bases, leaving 5 bases of the junction unmatched. The CDR3 sequence is CASSGKGTGGYEQYF. The CDR3 bases are TGTGCCAGCAGTGGAAAGGGGACAGGGGGCTACGAGCAGTACTTC.

This sequence joins TRBV12-3 or TRBV12-4 and TRBJ1-2; 7 bases match TRBD1. V trimming: 5 bases; J trimming: 4 bases; junction bases outside the gene matches: 10. The CDR3 is 15 amino acids. The CDR3 is CASSKTYRGGYGYTF. The CDR3, as DNA: TGTGCCAGCAGTAAGACCTACAGGGGCGGCTATGGCTACACCTTC.

The chain links TRBV4-1 to TRBJ2-1, with 7 nucleotides matching TRBD2. CDR3 length equals 16 residues. Germline CDR1 reads MGHRA; CDR2 reads YSYEKL. V shed 4 bases, J shed 0 bases, and the junction held 6 bases outside the gene matches. The CDR3 loop reads CASSPLAESSYNEQFF. The DNA of the CDR3 is TGCGCCAGCAGCCCGCTAGCGGAGAGCTCCTACAATGAGCAGTTCTTC.

This clonotype was found a few times. The genes are TRBV12-3 or TRBV12-4 and TRBJ2-7, with TRBD1 matching 9 bases. V shed 8 bases, J shed 3 bases, and the junction held 8 bases outside the gene matches. The length of the CDR3 is 14 residues. The DNA for the CDR3 is TGTGCCAGCCGGGGAAGGACAGGGGACTACGAGCAGTACTTC. This codes for CASRGRTGDYEQYF.

The rearrangement uses TRBV6-1 and TRBJ2-3, with D perhaps TRBD2 (6 bases). The CDR3 loop spans 16 amino acids. Germline V gene sequence: CDR1 MNHNS, CDR2 SASEGT. V lost 5 bases and J 2 bases, leaving 17 bases between the germline ends. Here the CDR3 reads CASSLGRAGSTDTQYF. As DNA, the CDR3 is TGTGCCAGCAGTCTAGGACGGGCGGGATCCACAGATACGCAGTATTTT.